These 2 T cell receptor beta chains came from one sample sequenced in a study of identical twins. TCRdb re-analysed the 5' RACE reads in MiXCR, keeping a single row per CDR3 protein. The table records around 510,000 distinct CDR3 sequences, around 15% of them present only once. This same sample was also taken into another study, of yellow fever vaccine responses in identical twins.

The sample taken for sequencing was CD4+ T cells sorted from blood. The receptors originated from a woman aged 18-35 years in good health.

The gene calls are TRBV6-6 and TRBJ2-4; 10 bases align to TRBD1. The germline gives CDR1 MNHNY, CDR2 SVGAGI (reference sequence). V was clipped by 4 bases and J by 12 bases; unmatched bases: 6. The CDR3 sequence is 13 residues long. Here the CDR3 reads CASSSPGQGYQYF. The CDR3 DNA sequence: TGTGCCAGCAGTTCCCCGGGACAGGGGTATCAGTACTTC.

CDR3 sequence (DNA): TGTGCCAGCAGTTTAAGGGAGGGGGGGCTCTTTACAGATACGCAGTATTTT. Encoded protein: CASSLREGGLFTDTQYF. The J gene is TRBJ2-3, the V gene TRBV12-3 or TRBV12-4; TRBD2 might be the D (7 bases). V lost 2 bases and J 3 bases, leaving 18 bases between the germline ends. The CDR3 has 17 amino acids.